This T cell receptor beta chain was found in a study of shared clonotypes between healthy human individuals. CDR3 size: 13 residues. Germline assignment: CDR1 SQVTM and CDR2 ANQGSEA. The V end lost 3 bases, the J end lost 3 bases, and 11 bases lay between the germline ends. Cells designated naive CD8 were CD45RO-negative and were positively selected for CCR7, with terminally differentiated effector memory CD45RA+ cells excluded. Method: immunoSEQ multiplex PCR; TCRdb's copy keeps in-frame clones and lacks some. The table records under 600,000 clones, roughly 98% of them present only once. Sequenced: naive CD8+ T cells sorted from blood. This chain joins TRBV29-1 and TRBJ1-2; TRBD1 might be the D (6 bases). This receptor was identified in a young man in good health. The CDR3 DNA reads TGCAGCGTTGACCGGGACACCGACTATGGCTACACCTTC. This sequence encodes CSVDRDTDYGYTF.